These T cell receptor beta chains were read from a single sample in a study of beta chain features in type 1 diabetes. This table comes from immunoSEQ multiplex PCR, and its TCRdb copy is limited to in-frame clones, with some not included. The data hold fewer than 650,000 clones, with less than 20% observed a single time. Sequencing was carried out using naive CD4+ T cells from blood. These receptors originate from a man in his late teens or twenties in good health. CDR3s include the opening cysteine and the closing phenylalanine or tryptophan. The D gene is left open where the match is weak. For some rows the clone size is stated as once, few or many, or as a class when expanded; others skip it.

>TRBD1|TRBJ2-1|TRBV29-1|NA
CSVETGATYITYNEQFF
TGCAGCGTTGAGACAGGGGCTACCTACATTACCTACAATGAGCAGTTCTTC
>NA|TRBJ1-2|TRBV25-1|NA
CASSDPGNPPNYGYTF
TGTGCCAGCAGTGATCCAGGGAACCCCCCTAACTATGGCTACACCTTC
>NA|TRBJ1-2|TRBV11-2|NA
CASSLDRDYGYTF
TGTGCCAGCAGCTTGGATAGGGACTATGGCTACACCTTC
>TRBD1|TRBJ1-4|TRBV2|NA
CASSDVGQETEKLFF
TGTGCCAGCAGTGATGTGGGACAGGAGACAGAAAAACTGTTTTTT
>NA|TRBJ1-1|TRBV7-8|few
CASSTRSGDTEAFF
TGTGCCAGCAGCACAAGATCGGGGGACACTGAAGCTTTCTTT
>NA|TRBJ2-3|TRBV14|NA
CASSQDSGPQDTQYF
TGTGCCAGCAGCCAAGATTCAGGGCCACAAGATACGCAGTATTTT
>NA|TRBJ2-1|TRBV10-3|many
CAISEFSGHAGYDEQFF
TGTGCCATCAGTGAGTTTAGCGGACACGCCGGATACGATGAGCAGTTCTTC
>NA|TRBJ2-4|TRBV7-9|NA
CASSRRGGQENIQYF
TGTGCCAGCAGCCGTCGAGGGGGGCAGGAAAACATTCAGTACTTC
>TRBD2|TRBJ2-1|TRBV12-5|few
CASGLVVSGGQTYNEQFF
TGTGCTAGTGGTTTGGTAGTTAGCGGGGGCCAAACCTACAATGAGCAGTTCTTC
>TRBD2|TRBJ2-1|TRBV10-3|few
CAFSGTSTNEQFF
TGTGCCTTCAGCGGGACTAGCACCAATGAGCAGTTCTTC
>NA|TRBJ1-2|TRBV2|few
CASSRGGAGGYTF
TGTGCCAGCAGCCGAGGGGGGGCGGGTGGCTACACCTTC
>NA|TRBJ1-1|TRBV5-6|NA
CASSLLGPSTEAFF
TGTGCCAGCAGCTTGTTGGGACCGAGCACTGAAGCTTTCTTT
>TRBD1|TRBJ1-1|TRBV25-1|few
CASSDSGQGNTEAFF
TGTGCCAGCAGTGATTCGGGACAGGGGAACACTGAAGCTTTCTTT
>NA|TRBJ2-3|TRBV29-1|few
CSVDGDTDTQYF
TGCAGCGTTGACGGGGACACAGATACGCAGTATTTT
>NA|TRBJ1-5|TRBV5-6|NA
CASSLNRDQPQHF
TGTGCCAGCAGCCTAAACAGGGATCAGCCCCAGCATTTT
>NA|TRBJ1-2|TRBV20-1|once
CSARRSGYTF
TGCAGTGCTAGGAGAAGCGGCTACACCTTC
>TRBD1|TRBJ1-5|TRBV9|NA
CASSSDRGQPQHF
TGTGCCAGCAGCTCGGACAGGGGACAGCCCCAGCATTTT
>TRBD1|TRBJ1-1|TRBV7-9|NA
CASSPGDRGINTEAFF
TGTGCCAGCAGCCCGGGGGACAGGGGGATAAACACTGAAGCTTTCTTT
>NA|TRBJ1-6|TRBV5-6|NA
CASSRVAVGSPLHF
TGTGCCAGCAGCAGGGTTGCGGTGGGCTCACCCCTCCACTTT
>NA|TRBJ2-7|TRBV5-5|few
CASSLARGRAYEQYF
TGTGCCAGCAGCTTGGCCCGGGGCAGGGCCTACGAGCAGTACTTC
>NA|TRBJ1-2|TRBV4-3|few
CASTTDIFGHVYGYTF
TGCGCCAGCACCACCGATATTTTTGGCCACGTCTATGGCTACACCTTC
>NA|TRBJ2-7|TRBV4-3|few
CASSQDSGDEQYF
TGCGCCAGCAGCCAAGATTCAGGGGACGAGCAGTACTTC
>NA|TRBJ1-2|TRBV5-1|NA
CASRALTRDGYTF
TGCGCCAGCAGGGCGCTAACGAGAGATGGCTACACCTTC
>NA|TRBJ2-7|TRBV14|NA
CANSGSYEQYF
TGTGCCAACTCCGGGTCCTACGAGCAGTACTTC
>NA|TRBJ2-5|TRBV5-1|few
CASTRAIVDQETQYF
TGCGCCAGCACCAGAGCCATCGTCGACCAAGAGACCCAGTACTTC
>NA|TRBJ2-6|TRBV7-2|few
CASSLVGASKSSGANVLTF
TGTGCCAGCAGCTTAGTAGGGGCTAGCAAATCTTCTGGGGCCAACGTCCTGACTTTC
>TRBD1|TRBJ1-1|TRBV4-3|few
CASRQTGGGAFF
TGCGCCAGCAGACAGACAGGGGGAGGAGCTTTCTTT
>TRBD1|TRBJ1-6|TRBV14|NA
CASSQPTGSGSPLHF
TGTGCCAGCAGCCAGCCGACAGGGTCTGGCTCACCCCTCCACTTT
>NA|TRBJ1-1|TRBV5-1|few
CASSWDRRTPNTEAFF
TGCGCCAGCAGCTGGGATAGGAGGACACCGAACACTGAAGCTTTCTTT
>NA|TRBJ2-5|TRBV5-6|few
CASSLVRAGQETQYF
TGTGCCAGCAGCTTGGTTCGGGCGGGTCAAGAGACCCAGTACTTC
>TRBD1|TRBJ2-7|TRBV29-1|few
CSVEKGGTGASYEQYF
TGCAGCGTTGAAAAGGGTGGGACAGGGGCCTCCTACGAGCAGTACTTC
>NA|TRBJ2-7|TRBV7-2|NA
CASSLIWGRDSYEQYF
TGTGCCAGCAGCTTAATATGGGGTAGAGATTCCTACGAGCAGTACTTC
>TRBD2|TRBJ2-3|TRBV9|NA
CASSDGGLAGGLSTDTQYF
TGTGCCAGCAGCGACGGGGGACTAGCGGGAGGACTGAGCACAGATACGCAGTATTTT
>NA|TRBJ1-5|TRBV29-1|few
CSVSLNRDRGQPQHF
TGCAGCGTCTCATTGAACAGGGATAGGGGTCAGCCCCAGCATTTT
>TRBD2|TRBJ2-7|TRBV4-1|NA
CASRGTSGSWYEQYF
TGCGCCAGCCGCGGGACTAGCGGTTCGTGGTACGAGCAGTACTTC
>TRBD2|TRBJ2-5|TRBV10-3|few
CAISGGSSGTETQYF
TGTGCCATCAGTGGGGGGTCTAGCGGGACGGAGACCCAGTACTTC
>NA|TRBJ2-1|TRBV5-1|NA
CASSSTNGGSEQFF
TGCGCCAGCAGCTCGACAAATGGGGGCAGTGAGCAGTTCTTC
>TRBD1|TRBJ1-6|TRBV28|NA
CASAGGASENSPLHF
TGTGCCAGCGCAGGGGGCGCTTCTGAAAATTCACCCCTCCACTTT
>NA|TRBJ1-3|TRBV9|few
CASSVVGGLGNTIYF
TGTGCCAGCAGCGTAGTTGGAGGGCTTGGAAACACCATATATTTT
>TRBD2|TRBJ2-2|TRBV7-3|NA
CASSRTSTGELFF
TGTGCCAGCAGCCGGACTAGCACCGGGGAGCTGTTTTTT
>TRBD2|TRBJ2-7|TRBV30|NA
CAWKAAGGYYEQYF
TGTGCCTGGAAGGCAGCGGGGGGCTACTACGAGCAGTACTTC
>NA|TRBJ1-1|TRBV30|NA
CAWTVDRNTEAFF
TGTGCCTGGACCGTCGACCGGAACACTGAAGCTTTCTTT
>NA|TRBJ2-3|TRBV29-1|NA
CSVPELGTDTQYF
TGCAGCGTACCCGAACTTGGGACAGATACGCAGTATTTT
>TRBD1|TRBJ2-7|TRBV5-1|NA
CASSLVGTGLDEQYF
TGCGCCAGCAGCTTGGTCGGGACAGGGCTCGACGAGCAGTACTTC
>NA|TRBJ2-5|TRBV2|few
CASSETQETQYF
TGTGCCAGCAGTGAAACTCAAGAGACCCAGTACTTC